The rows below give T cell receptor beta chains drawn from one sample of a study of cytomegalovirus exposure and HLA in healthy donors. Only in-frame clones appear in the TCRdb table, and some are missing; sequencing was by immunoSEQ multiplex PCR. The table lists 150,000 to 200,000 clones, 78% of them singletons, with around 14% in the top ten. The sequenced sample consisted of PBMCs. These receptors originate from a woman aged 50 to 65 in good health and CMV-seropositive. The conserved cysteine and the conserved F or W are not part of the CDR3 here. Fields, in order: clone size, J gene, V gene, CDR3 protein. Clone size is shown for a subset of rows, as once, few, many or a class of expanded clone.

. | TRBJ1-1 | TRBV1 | TSSQDRLQGDTEAF
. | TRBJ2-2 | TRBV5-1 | ASSFVSSGELF
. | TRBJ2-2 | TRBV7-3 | ASSYRVTGELF
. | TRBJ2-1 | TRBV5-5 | ASSLDILNEQF
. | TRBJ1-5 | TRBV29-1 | SVGQGNQPQH
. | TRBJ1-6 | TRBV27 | ASSLTGTGISPLH
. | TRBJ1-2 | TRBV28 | ASSARGGDYGYT
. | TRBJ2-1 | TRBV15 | ATSRDRAGDREQF
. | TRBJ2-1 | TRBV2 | ASSEEGTSYNEQF
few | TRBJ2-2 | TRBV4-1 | ASSQSTGTGYGELF
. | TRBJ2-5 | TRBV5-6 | ASSPGTGGAETQY
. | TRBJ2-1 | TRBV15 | ATSAGLAGGVNEQF
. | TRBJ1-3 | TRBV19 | ASSPGRGLSGNTIY
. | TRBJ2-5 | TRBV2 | ASSGGTGFQETQY
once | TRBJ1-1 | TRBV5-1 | ASSLVGQKWGEAF
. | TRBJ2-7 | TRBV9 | ASSVRSSGGTYEQY
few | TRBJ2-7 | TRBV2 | ASSEAGRGSYEQY
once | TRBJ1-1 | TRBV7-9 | ASSLDGGHTEAF
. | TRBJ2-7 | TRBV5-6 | ASSSGTGIYEQY
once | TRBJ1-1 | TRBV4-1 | ASSQDKGATEAF
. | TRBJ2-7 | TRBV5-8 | ASSNPVTGPYEQY
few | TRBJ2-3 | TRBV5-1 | ASRPGLALPDTQY
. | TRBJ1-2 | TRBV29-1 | SVDNGGDYGYT
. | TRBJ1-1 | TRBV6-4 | ASSFQANTEAF
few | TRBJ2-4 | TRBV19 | ASSIAQGPGDIQY
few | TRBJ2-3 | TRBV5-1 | ASSLRASGAGTDTQY
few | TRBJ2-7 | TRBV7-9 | ASSLDRSYEQY
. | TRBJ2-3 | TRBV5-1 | ASSLTGDRADTQY
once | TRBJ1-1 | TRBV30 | AWSVGDGTEAF
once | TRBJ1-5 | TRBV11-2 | ASSYSAGQRYQPQH
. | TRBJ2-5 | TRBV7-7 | ASSLDSGPQETQY
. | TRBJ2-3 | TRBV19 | ASSDPSGGGDTQY
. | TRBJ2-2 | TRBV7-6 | ASSLIGTSGVTGELF
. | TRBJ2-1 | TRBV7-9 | ASLPGGGYNEQF